One and the same sample provided the 15 T cell receptor beta chains below, sequenced in a study of T cells after yellow fever vaccination. Via MiXCR, TCRdb re-called the 5' RACE reads, giving one row per CDR3 protein. The sample lists approximately 550,000 distinct CDR3 sequences, 15% to 20% occurring once. Here the sequenced sample was PBMCs, taken 15 days after the yellow fever booster vaccination. The origin of the receptors is a young man who received the YFV17D yellow fever vaccine.

This chain joins TRBV9 and TRBJ2-1; the match to TRBD2 covers 9 bases. CDR3 length equals 15 residues. V dropped 1 base and J dropped 7; count of bases not matched to a gene: 6. Germline lookup yields CDR1 SGDLS and CDR2 YYNGEE. The CDR3 bases are TGTGCCAGCAGCGTAACAGCGGGAGGTGGTAATGAGCAGTTCTTC. Protein product: CASSVTAGGGNEQFF.

The rearrangement joins TRBV19 to TRBJ1-6, with TRBD1 matching 9 bases. This CDR3 is 14 amino acids long. V was pared by 10 bases and J by 7 bases, with 8 bases of the junction left unmatched. The germline gives CDR1 LNHDA, CDR2 SQIVND (reference sequence). The CDR3 sequence is CATQVGTGNSPLHF. The DNA of the CDR3 is TGTGCCACCCAGGTGGGGACAGGGAATTCACCCCTCCACTTT.

The J gene is TRBJ2-7, the V gene TRBV10-3, with 11 positions matching TRBD1. The CDR3 is 14 residues long. V dropped 6 bases and J dropped 2; count of bases not matched to a gene: 3. Germline CDR1 ENHRY, CDR2 SYGVKD. For the CDR3, the DNA is TGTGCCATCAGGGGGGACAGGGGGACCTACGAGCAGTACTTC. This codes for CAIRGDRGTYEQYF.

This sequence joins TRBV20-1 and TRBJ2-1; D is perhaps TRBD2 (6 bases). V lost 1 base, J lost 6 bases, and 16 bases lay in between. Germline V gives CDR1 DFQATT, CDR2 SNEGSKA (reference sequence). CDR3 length equals 15 residues. CDR3 sequence (DNA): TGCAGTGCTAGAGGGGGGTTGCTGGGGGGCAATGAGCAGTTCTTC. Its translation is CSARGGLLGGNEQFF.

The V call is TRBV20-1, the J call TRBJ2-1; the match to TRBD1 covers 10 bases. V was pared by 6 bases and J by 2 bases, with 7 bases of the junction left unmatched. The germline CDR1 and CDR2 sequences are DFQATT and SNEGSKA (reference sequence). The CDR3 consists of 15 residues. The CDR3 loop is CSAQPGQGTYNEQFF. For the CDR3, the DNA is TGCAGTGCCCAACCGGGACAGGGGACCTACAATGAGCAGTTCTTC.

The gene calls are TRBV20-1 and TRBJ2-7; the D gene is possibly TRBD1 (5 bases). Trimming took 3 bases from V and 0 from J, leaving 12 bases between them. The germline V gene encodes CDR1 DFQATT and CDR2 SNEGSKA (reference sequence). The CDR3 has 14 amino acids. The CDR3 DNA follows: TGCAGTGCTAGGAGACAGAGAAGCTCCTACGAGCAGTACTTC. Translating gives CSARRQRSSYEQYF.

This clonotype occurred a few times. The chain employs TRBV7-8 and TRBJ1-6, with 8 bases that match TRBD1. The J segment lost 9 bases and the V segment lost 5 bases, leaving 3 bases of the junction unmatched. Germline V gene sequence: CDR1 SGHVS, CDR2 FQNEAQ. The CDR3 loop spans 13 amino acids. The CDR3 here is CASSNGQGSPLHF. The CDR3 bases are TGTGCCAGCAGCAATGGACAGGGTTCACCCCTCCACTTT.

The gene calls are TRBV19 and TRBJ2-1; the match to TRBD2 covers 10 bases. The V gene's germline CDR1 is LNHDA and CDR2 SQIVND (reference sequence). The V gene end was trimmed by 7 bases and the J gene end by 6 bases; junction bases not matched to a gene: 6. CDR3 size: 14 residues. The chain's CDR3 is CASMGLAGVNEQFF. The CDR3 nucleotides read TGTGCCAGTATGGGCCTAGCGGGAGTCAATGAGCAGTTCTTC.

The chain has TRBV5-1 and TRBJ2-3, with TRBD2 identical over 8 bases. Germline CDR1 reads SGHRS; CDR2 reads YFSETQ. The CDR3 is 17 residues long. V trimming: 4 bases; J trimming: 4 bases; junction bases outside the gene matches: 14. CDR3 sequence: CASSPPVVSGIADTQYF. As DNA, the CDR3 is TGCGCCAGCAGCCCCCCCGTGGTTAGCGGGATCGCAGATACGCAGTATTTT.

The genes are TRBV5-1 and TRBJ2-2, with 7 bases fitting TRBD1. This CDR3 comprises 15 residues. V gave up 4 bases and J gave up 1 base; unmatched junction bases: 4. CDR1 and CDR2 (germline): SGHRS, YFSETQ. CDR3 sequence (DNA): TGCGCCAGCAGCGAGGGGGCGGGGAACACCGGGGAGCTGTTTTTT. This codes for CASSEGAGNTGELFF.

The chain has TRBV7-9 and TRBJ2-2; D might be TRBD2 (6 bases). CDR3 length: 15 amino acids. V was clipped by 3 bases and J by 4 bases, with 12 bases between them. CDR1 SEHNR and CDR2 FQNEAQ come from the germline V gene (reference sequence). DNA for the CDR3: TGTGCCAGCAGCTTTTTCGGGAGAGGCACCGGGGAGCTGTTTTTT. It specifies CASSFFGRGTGELFF.

The DNA of the CDR3 is TGTGCCACCAGTGATCCCGGGACAGGGAAAGAGACCCAGTACTTC. This sequence encodes CATSDPGTGKETQYF. The V gene is TRBV24-1, the J gene TRBJ2-5; TRBD1 matches 9 bases. Per germline, CDR1 KGHDR and CDR2 SFDVKD. The V segment lost 3 bases and the J segment 3 bases; nucleotides outside the gene matches: 4. The CDR3 loop spans 15 amino acids.

The chain is built from TRBV5-1 and TRBJ2-2; 8 bases map to TRBD1. The J segment lost 4 bases and the V segment lost 7 bases, leaving 9 bases of the junction unmatched. The CDR3 is 15 amino acids. Germline values: CDR1 SGHRS, CDR2 YFSETQ. In DNA, the CDR3 is TGCGCCAGCCGATCCTCGACAGGGGTCACCGGGGAGCTGTTTTTT. Protein: CASRSSTGVTGELFF.

This clonotype came up a few times. V is TRBV11-2 and J is TRBJ2-4, with D uncertain. Between the trimmed V and J ends, which lost 8 bases and 0 bases, there was a span of 8 bases. CDR3 length: 13 amino acids. CDR1 SGHAT and CDR2 FQNNGV come from the germline V gene. CDR3 nucleotide sequence: TGTGCCAGCTCCGGAGAAGCCAAAAACATTCAGTACTTC. This gives the protein CASSGEAKNIQYF.

This clonotype was detected a few times. This rearrangement joins TRBV21-1 to TRBJ2-3; TRBD2 was called by the table and not checked on the DNA. TRBV21-1 is annotated as a pseudogene. This CDR3 comprises 15 residues. The CDR3 reads CASKNIAEPGDTQYF. In DNA form, the CDR3 reads TGTGCCAGCAAAAATATAGCGGAGCCTGGAGATACGCAGTATTTT.